This T cell receptor beta chain derives from a study of shared clonotypes between healthy human individuals. Investigators divided CD4+ cells into CD45RA+ naive and CD45RA-negative memory subsets. In regard to this clone: Its cognate antigen is unknown.

Libraries were prepared by immunoSEQ multiplex PCR; TCRdb keeps only in-frame clonotypes and omits some of them. The sample gives roughly 1,000,000 clones, 78% of which show up once; 0.61% is in the top ten. The CDR3 is made up of 14 amino acids. With 0 bases removed from V and 8 bases from J, the gap between germline ends came to 13 bases. Germline CDR1 SEHNR, CDR2 FQNEAQ (reference sequence). Study observations and caveats: Blood was the only sampled material, and tissue repertoires likely differ.

This receptor was identified in a man younger than 35 in good health. Some clones in this sample may be carry-over from other donors' samples. The gene calls are TRBV7-9 and TRBJ1-2; possible D gene TRBD1, 5 bases. Material: memory CD4+ T cells from PBMCs. Subset meaning: CD45RA-negative fraction. The CDR3: CASSLAGRDWGYTF. In DNA, the CDR3 is TGTGCCAGCAGCTTAGCGGGGCGCGACTGGGGCTACACCTTC.